This TCR beta chain was documented in a study of blood T cells in healthy people across ages. A second PCR of about 6 to 11 cycles used a sample-barcoded 5' primer and a J-beta primer mix. Carrying 12 random nucleotides, a template-switch adaptor labeled each individual cDNA molecule. TCRdb independently ran MiXCR on the 5' RACE reads; one entry per CDR3 protein. The profile shows 1.5 million to 2 million distinct CDR3 sequences, around 48% of them singletons. Notes on the study in general: The study found more naive CD4+ cells and higher diversity in long-lived than aged donors.

This clonotype was recorded once. What it binds is unknown. Peripheral blood, about 9.3 milliliters per donor, was collected. Per-sample yields of isolated PBMCs were at least 6 million. The CDR3 is 17 residues long. Germline CDR1 is MNHEY and CDR2 is SVGAGI. The V and J ends lost 0 bases and 5 bases respectively, with 17 bases between them. Specimen: blood. The source of this sequence is a woman in her thirties or forties in good health. V gene TRBV6-5 combines with J gene TRBJ2-1; TRBD2 is a possible D gene (5 bases). The CDR3 spells CASSYSPTGRSHNEQFF. The CDR3 DNA reads as TGTGCCAGCAGTTACTCACCCACGGGGAGATCCCACAATGAGCAGTTCTTC.